This T cell receptor (beta chain) originates from a study of cytomegalovirus exposure and HLA in healthy donors (TCRdb year 2017). Looking at the study overall: An earlier analysis of 587 of the donors reported approximately 280 Gb of sequence data and 117 million unique TCR beta sequences obtained from around 180 million T cells. About five DR-DQ haplotypes were treated as single units for association and clustering because of strong linkage in the cohort. In an earlier analysis of about 590 of the donors, high-throughput TCR beta sequencing was used to judge whether each TCR beta V gene segment behaved as functional or pseudogenic. Using immunosequencing, the study profiled T cell repertoires from fewer than 700 subjects and related those repertoires to cytomegalovirus serostatus. In a later genetic analysis, genome-wide SNP genotypes for 398 of the 666 donors were used, and that subset was treated as a discovery cohort. To predict cytomegalovirus infection status, the study brought together high-throughput TCR immunosequencing, statistical association of individual TCRs with disease status, and machine learning. The later analysis used no new phenotypic data to find candidate immune exposures, relying instead on TCR beta sequences and their occurrence across donors. All discovery cohort repertoires had been generated on a single sequencing platform. The study aimed to test whether cataloging public T cell receptors could reveal signatures of past pathogen exposure. Besides the first cohort of roughly 640 subjects, a separate validation cohort made up of 90 to 150 different subjects was used. An early release covering over 500 HLA-typed donors comprised approximately 290 gigabases of sequencing data and 85 million or so unique TCR sequences. Among the approximately 400 genotyped donors, 75% to 90% belonged to the genetic ancestry cluster associated with self-reported Caucasian donors. HLA typing covered class I and class II loci at four-digit resolution. To study patterns of TCR occurrence, a later analysis re-analyzed previously published TCR beta repertoires from more than 550 donors and added high-resolution HLA genotyping. Donor age, sex, ethnicity and CMV serostatus were compiled alongside the repertoire data. Typing coverage varied by locus: roughly 620-640 donors for A, B, C, DRB1 and DQB1; roughly 500 for DQA1; 600 to 610 for DPA1; roughly 450 for DPB1. Among a few hundred genotyped donors of the cohort, an average of approximately 240,000 unique TCR beta nucleotide sequences were sequenced per donor, around 18% of them non-productive. Findings and caveats that apply to the study as a whole: Most TCR sequences were observed very rarely across donors, whereas some public TCRs were present in many individuals. According to a later analysis, TCR association rates differed among HLA loci, with DRB1 alleles showing the most associated TCRs and HLA-C alleles showing the fewest. The study gave a list of some 150 TCR beta chains associated with cytomegalovirus. The 87-base-pair reads could not distinguish some IMGT-functional V segments, including TRBV6-2 and TRBV6-3, so those segments were excluded. A few of the identified cytomegalovirus-associated TCR beta chains were confirmed in vitro to be specific for cytomegalovirus antigens. Because HLA typing was missing for some donors at each locus, association tests included only the typed subset. Correlated functional status among segregating V segments might reflect linkage disequilibrium, but an unknown experimental factor could not be ruled out. In both the original and validation cohorts, the classifier was reported to diagnose cytomegalovirus status with high specificity and sensitivity. A further reported finding was that TCR beta sequences accurately predicted the HLA-A and HLA-B alleles for most subjects in the first cohort. A cluster of highly shared sequence variants was judged likely to represent a technical artifact of the sequencing pipeline. A later genetic analysis associated a missense DCLRE1C variant with V-gene and J-gene trimming of TCR beta chains, and an independent cohort replicated the association. CMV serostatus was the only immune exposure information available for the cohort. A later genetic analysis reported fewer N-insertions in productive TCRs among donors in an Asian-associated ancestry cluster than the roughly 620-donor mean. A later analysis found that most CMV-associated TCR beta chains appeared HLA-restricted, with HLA associations seemingly driven largely by CMV exposure. Specific HLA alleles were associated with 15,000 to 20,000 TCR beta sequences at a false discovery rate of 0.05 in a later analysis. When HLA alleles, especially DR and DQ, strongly co-occurred, TCR associations were difficult to assign to individual alleles. It was suggested by the authors that the approach could potentially be generalized to other disease states and immunological phenotypes. The presence/absence analyses assumed that sequencing depth was roughly uniform across donors, and that assumption may not be true. Only TCR beta chains were sequenced in this cohort, and the absence of alpha or paired-chain data limited detectable features. In a later analysis, HLA-associated TCR beta chains showed more clonal expansion and lower generation probabilities than non-associated chains that were equally common. The earlier analysis of around 600 of the donors excluded approximately 15 rarely observed V segments, including chromosome 9 orphons, because counts were too low. A later analysis reported that several top co-occurrence clusters appeared linked to parvovirus B19, influenza, CMV and Epstein-Barr virus. In an earlier analysis of more than 500 of the donors, most TCR beta V segments appeared in productive rearrangements about 87% or about 30% of the time, broadly matching IMGT annotations.

Remarks on this clone: Its antigen remains undetermined. No base quality values were provided; no much bigger clone lies one nucleotide off.

The protocol used for the library was the immunoSEQ multiplex PCR assay. For the multiplex PCR, a mixture combining 60 forward primers for TCR Vbeta segments and 13 reverse primers for TCR Jbeta segments was used. Amplification of the CDR3 region of rearranged TCR beta genes was performed with a multiplex PCR assay on genomic DNA. The Illumina HiSeq System was used to sequence the amplified TCR beta libraries as 87-base-pair reads. The original methods were these. A later analysis counted approximately 84 million unique TCR beta chains across the 666 repertoires, and 9 million to 14 million of these chains were shared by at least two donors. To remove PCR and sequencing errors, raw reads were error-corrected and collapsed into unique sequences using a nearest-neighbor algorithm that merged closely related sequences. Alignment of CDR3 sequences to IMGT reference sequences was used to assign V, D and J gene segments. Each retained sequence needed at least a six-nucleotide match to both a V gene segment and a J gene segment. Rearrangements were called productive when the CDR3 lacked stop codons and stayed in frame with V and J; all others were non-productive. Following IMGT convention, CDR3 was defined as the stretch from the second conserved V-encoded cysteine up to the conserved J-encoded phenylalanine. Sequences without an unambiguous match to a single V gene segment were excluded from the earlier analysis of approximately 560 of the donors. An earlier analysis of several hundred of the donors classified V segments as functional when productive rearrangements were above 56.7% and as segregating when the standard deviation between donors was above 5%. To diagnose cytomegalovirus status from the catalog of TCR beta chain sequences, a statistical classification framework was built. A later analysis assigned V and J genes by comparing TCR nucleotide sequences with IMGT/GENE-DB human TR gene sequences. The TCRdist pipeline was used in a later analysis to assign CDR3 sequences and most-parsimonious VDJ recombination scenarios. In a later analysis, each TCR beta chain was defined by its CDR3 amino acid sequence together with its V-gene family, and reads lacking a unique V-gene family were excluded. In a later analysis, 500 to 700 highly shared, low-generation-probability nucleotide sequences were removed to address suspected cross-contamination and a sequencing artifact. In a later analysis, a clonal expansion index was calculated for each public chain from normalized within-repertoire ranks of inferred template counts. In a later analysis, generation probabilities were computed with a VDJ recombination model fitted to out-of-frame rearrangements, and the resulting probabilities were checked against IGoR. In a later analysis, hypergeometric tests were used to score TCR-TCR, TCR-HLA and TCR-CMV co-occurrence, with a repertoire-size bias correction applied to TCR pairs. A later analysis estimated false discovery rates by permuting HLA or CMV assignments 20 times. In a later analysis, co-occurring TCRs were grouped using DBSCAN, and TCRdist sequence similarity was added for clustering within HLA-allele-positive subsets. For co-occurrence clustering, repertoires with fewer than 30,000 or more than 120,000 public chains were excluded, along with roughly five repertoires with anomalous nucleotide sharing. The source is immuneACCESS, and TCRdb retained only in-frame sequences with V and J called. Part of the clones is not carried over; for the studies checked, unresolved V genes explain less than half of this, and the remainder is unexplained. Clonal size and the V and J genes are those of that table, whereas D and trimming came from the DNA. In all, the sample holds more than 100,000 clones, and 75% to 90% of those were seen once. 1% of the sample is held by the ten biggest clonotypes.

CDR1 and CDR2, looked up from the germline V gene, are SGHRS and YFSETQ. Measured from the cysteine to the phenylalanine, the CDR3 is 15 residues long. Only the CDR3 DNA stays, 45 bases, in frame from base 1. Germline trimming amounts to 4 bases on V and 0 bases on J, with 6 as the count of junction bases outside the gene matches. The cohort consisted of 666 healthy bone marrow donors. At the time of sampling, all cohort members were nominally healthy, though unrecorded immune exposures were likely present. The donor was CMV seronegative and was included in the group of a few hundred seronegative cohort members. Every donor gave a peripheral blood sample, and the peripheral blood mononuclear cells from that sample were used for TCR beta sequencing. The Qiagen DNeasy Blood Extraction Kit was used to extract genomic DNA from the blood cell samples.

Sequencing input: PBMCs. The sequence joins TRBV5-1 to TRBJ1-1; TRBD1 fits 7 bases in the junction. The source is a man in his forties in good health and CMV-seronegative. The CDR3 sequence is CASSPQGGMNTEAFF. In nucleotides, the sequence is TGCGCCAGCAGCCCGCAGGGGGGCATGAACACTGAAGCTTTCTTT.